What follows is one T cell receptor beta chain and its context. As yet, its antigen is unknown. Mismatch with germline at one junction end may stem from a read error. Primers: 60 Vbeta forward and 13 Jbeta reverse. Repertoires were generated with immunoSEQ multiplex PCR, while TCRdb's copy carries only in-frame clones and drops some. The data show some 150,000 clones, around 79% seen once. This specimen comes from a study of cytomegalovirus exposure and HLA in healthy donors. Study observations and caveats: A later analysis linked around 15,000 TCR beta sequences to HLA alleles at 0.05 false discovery rate. Highest at DRB1 and lowest at HLA-C, TCR association rates differed among HLA loci in a later analysis.

The specimen was PBMCs. This sequence originates from a man aged 40-49 years in good health and CMV-seronegative.

CDR3 amino acids: CASRGQFNEQFF. CDR3 DNA sequence: TGTGCCAGCAGGGGACAGTTCAATGAACAGTTCTTC. The genes are TRBV28 and TRBJ2-1; 7 bases fit TRBD1. CDR3 length equals 12 residues. The V gene's germline CDR1 is MDHEN and CDR2 SYDVKM.